One sample yielded the 30 T cell receptor beta chains listed below, sequenced in a study of cytomegalovirus exposure and HLA in healthy donors. The PCR made use of 60 Vbeta and 13 Jbeta primers. Method: immunoSEQ multiplex PCR; TCRdb's copy keeps in-frame clones and lacks some. The sample includes fewer than 200,000 clones, around 80% of them seen just once. The material sequenced was PBMCs. The receptors come from a male donor in good health and CMV-seronegative.

This clone appeared once. The rearrangement links TRBV5-6 to TRBJ2-1; 9 positions match TRBD1. The ends lost 4 bases at V and 9 bases at J; junction bases unmatched: 5. Germline assignment: CDR1 SGHDT and CDR2 YYEEEE. The CDR3 extends over 13 amino acids. The DNA for the CDR3 is TGTGCCAGCAGCAAAACAGGGGGCAGTGAGCAGTTCTTC. As protein: CASSKTGGSEQFF.

The chain links TRBV25-1 to TRBJ1-1, with D uncertain. Trimming left V 6 bases short and J 2 bases short, with 13 bases between. There are 14 residues in the CDR3. Germline V gene lookup returns CDR1 MGHDK and CDR2 SYGVNS. The CDR3 loop is CASSRRDLNTEAFF. DNA for the CDR3: TGTGCCAGCAGCAGACGGGATTTAAACACTGAAGCTTTCTTT.

A few counts support this clone. The gene calls are TRBV18 and TRBJ1-5; the match to TRBD1 covers 8 bases. J lost 3 bases, V lost 3 bases, and 1 base had no gene match. This CDR3 comprises 14 residues. Germline CDR1 is KGHSH and CDR2 is LQKENI. CDR3 nucleotides: TGTGCCAGCTCACCGGACAGGGCCAATCAGCCCCAGCATTTT. Protein product: CASSPDRANQPQHF.

This rearrangement joins TRBV6-1 to TRBJ2-1; no definite D call. Germline V gene data show CDR1 as MNHNS and CDR2 as SASEGT. The V end lost 4 bases, the J end lost 5 bases, and 6 bases lay between the germline ends. The length of the CDR3 is 12 residues. For the CDR3, the DNA is TGTGCCAGCAGTGGACTTCACAATGAGCAGTTCTTC. Encoded protein: CASSGLHNEQFF.

The chain recombines TRBV4-2 with TRBJ1-2; 11 bases are shared with TRBD1. The CDR3 totals 15 residues. CDR1 is LGHNA, CDR2 YNFKEQ, per germline. Trimming took 4 bases from V and 5 from J; bases not matched to a gene: 6. This CDR3 is CASSLGTGGGYGYTF. CDR3 bases: TGTGCCAGCAGCCTTGGGACAGGGGGTGGTTATGGCTACACCTTC.

Concerning this clone itself: This specimen includes other DNA sequences encoding the same CDR3. The rearrangement joins TRBV27 to TRBJ2-5; TRBD2 is a possible D gene (5 bases). Trimming removed 0 bases from V and 0 bases from J, with 11 bases in between. The CDR3 runs to 16 residues. The germline V gene encodes CDR1 MNHEY and CDR2 SMNVEV (reference sequence). CDR3: CASSLSLGANQETQYF. The CDR3 DNA follows: TGTGCCAGCAGTTTATCCCTGGGAGCGAACCAAGAGACCCAGTACTTC.

The chain employs TRBV7-7 and TRBJ2-6, with 7 positions matching TRBD1. Per the germline V gene, CDR1 is SSHAT and CDR2 is FNYEAQ (reference sequence). CDR3 length: 21 amino acids. The V and J ends lost 0 bases and 0 bases, in that order; junction bases with no gene match: 14. The CDR3, as DNA: TGTGCCAGCAGCTTAGCCCCCCCCGGGACAGCCTACGCCTCTGGGGCCAACGTCCTGACTTTC. Protein: CASSLAPPGTAYASGANVLTF. Full variable domain (remainder filled in from reference TRBV7-7 and TRBJ2-6): GAGVSQSPRYKVTKRGQDVTLRCDPISSHATLYWYQQALGQGPEFLTYFNYEAQPDKSGLPSDRFSAERPEGSISTLTIQRTEQRDSAMYRCASSLAPPGTAYASGANVLTFGAGSRLTVL.

V gene TRBV2 combines with J gene TRBJ2-1, with 7 bases fitting TRBD2. This CDR3 has 14 amino acids. Germline CDR1 reads SNHLY; CDR2 reads FYNNEI. V shed 7 bases and J 0 bases; nucleotides not matched to a gene: 3. The CDR3 DNA follows: TGTGCCAGCAAGGGCGGGAGCTCCTACAATGAGCAGTTCTTC. This translates into CASKGGSSYNEQFF. Using reference TRBV2 and TRBJ2-1 for the parts outside the CDR3, the full variable domain is EPEVTQTPSHQVTQMGQEVILRCVPISNHLYFYWYRQILGQKVEFLVSFYNNEISEKSEIFDDQFSVERPDGSNFTLKIRSTKLEDSAMYFCASKGGSSYNEQFFGPGTRLTVL.

The chain couples TRBV5-1 to TRBJ1-2, with D unclear. Trimming stripped 5 bases from V and 4 bases from J, with 15 bases between. The germline CDR1 and CDR2 sequences are SGHRS and YFSETQ. The CDR3 totals 14 residues. The CDR3 DNA follows: TGCGCCAGCAGTTCGGACTGGATGGGCTATGGCTACACCTTC. Translated: CASSSDWMGYGYTF.

This clone was counted a few times. The J gene is TRBJ1-1, the V gene TRBV6-4; a weak D match, TRBD1 (6 bases). The CDR3 has 14 amino acids. Per germline, CDR1 MRHNA and CDR2 SNTAGT. V was cut by 6 bases and J by 6 bases, with 17 bases left in between. The CDR3 is CASRETQGTAEAFF. CDR3 nucleotide sequence: TGTGCCAGCAGGGAGACACAGGGTACTGCTGAAGCTTTCTTT.

V and J are TRBV6-5 and TRBJ1-5; 7 positions match TRBD1. This CDR3 is 15 amino acids long. The trim removed 0 bases at V and 1 base at J, leaving 0 bases unmatched. CDR1 is MNHEY, CDR2 SVGAGI, per germline. The CDR3 spells CASSYSGQSNQPQHF. The CDR3 nucleotides are TGTGCCAGCAGTTACTCGGGACAGAGCAATCAGCCCCAGCATTTT.

On this clone: The sample has other DNA sequences that encode this CDR3 too. The chain uses TRBV19 and TRBJ2-7, with TRBD2 identical over 10 bases. Germline V gene sequence: CDR1 LNHDA, CDR2 SQIVND (reference sequence). Trimming cost V 3 bases and J 2 bases; bases outside gene matches: 4. The CDR3 runs 15 residues. CDR3 in DNA: TGTGCCAGTAGTATGGGTAGCGGGAGGCCCTACGAGCAGTACTTC. Translating gives CASSMGSGRPYEQYF.

The V gene is TRBV9, the J gene TRBJ2-7; the D is unclear. The V end was cut by 0 bases, the J end by 2 bases, with 12 bases between. The CDR3 spans 15 residues. The germline V gene has CDR1 SGDLS and CDR2 YYNGEE. Written as DNA, the CDR3 is TGTGCCAGCAGCGTAGCTCCTGATCAGACCTACGAGCAGTACTTC. It encodes CASSVAPDQTYEQYF. Full variable domain (remainder filled in from reference TRBV9 and TRBJ2-7): DSGVTQTPKHLITATGQRVTLRCSPRSGDLSVYWYQQSLDQGLQFLIQYYNGEERAKGNILERFSAQQFPDLHSELNLSSLELGDSALYFCASSVAPDQTYEQYFGPGTRLTVT.

This clone was recorded once. This chain connects TRBV13 to TRBJ2-1; possible D gene TRBD1, 5 bases. Germline CDR1 PRHDT, CDR2 FYEKMQ (reference sequence). This CDR3 spans 15 amino acids. V gave up 5 bases and J gave up 6 bases, with 17 bases separating them. The CDR3 sequence: CASSLGQAGFNEQFF. CDR3 nucleotide sequence: TGTGCCAGCAGCCTCGGACAAGCTGGGTTCAATGAGCAGTTCTTC.

The chain carries TRBV4-2 and TRBJ1-5; 8 bases line up with TRBD1. CDR1 and CDR2 (germline): LGHNA, YNFKEQ. The CDR3 runs 16 residues. V lost 4 bases, J lost 0 bases, and 5 bases stayed unmatched. For the CDR3, the DNA is TGTGCCAGCAGCCCCATGGGGACAGGTAGCAATCAGCCCCAGCATTTT. Protein: CASSPMGTGSNQPQHF.

This chain links TRBV6-5 with TRBJ1-1; 8 bases align to TRBD1. The CDR3 is 14 residues long. The V segment lost 2 bases and the J segment 6 bases; nucleotides outside the gene matches: 5. Germline lookup yields CDR1 MNHEY and CDR2 SVGAGI. DNA of the CDR3: TGTGCCAGCAGTTACCCGATACAGGGGGCTGAAGCTTTCTTT. Its protein is CASSYPIQGAEAFF.

This clone appeared a single time. This chain connects TRBV7-9 to TRBJ2-6, with TRBD1 identical over 8 bases. V shed 5 bases and J 0 bases; nucleotides not matched to a gene: 12. The length of the CDR3 is 19 residues. The germline CDR1 and CDR2 sequences are SEHNR and FQNEAQ (reference sequence). The CDR3 sequence is CASSTPLGQASSGANVLTF. CDR3 coding DNA: TGTGCCAGCAGCACACCGCTGGGACAGGCGAGCTCTGGGGCCAACGTCCTGACTTTC. Combining the CDR3 with reference TRBV7-9 and TRBJ2-6 gives the whole variable domain DTGVSQNPRHKITKRGQNVTFRCDPISEHNRLYWYRQTLGQGPEFLTYFQNEAQLEKSRLLSDRFSAERPKGSFSTLEIQRTEQGDSAMYLCASSTPLGQASSGANVLTFGAGSRLTVL.

This clone has a handful of counts. The V gene is TRBV5-1, the J gene TRBJ1-5; D gene unclear. V was pared by 1 base and J by 3 bases, with 11 bases between. The CDR3 has 15 amino acids. Looked up from germline, CDR1 is SGHRS and CDR2 is YFSETQ. The CDR3 nucleotides are TGCGCCAGCAGCTTGTTCCCGGGGTCCAATCAGCCCCAGCATTTT. Protein sequence: CASSLFPGSNQPQHF.

This clone is deemed medium-sized. The rearrangement links TRBV4-3 to TRBJ2-4, with D possibly TRBD2 on 6 matching bases. CDR1 is LGHNA and CDR2 is YSLEER in the germline V gene. The CDR3 sequence is 16 residues long. Trimming pared 1 base from V and 6 bases from J, leaving 16 bases between. The CDR3, as DNA: TGCGCCAGCAGCCAAGCCACCGGGAGTGGTGGAAACATTCAGTACTTC. The encoded protein is CASSQATGSGGNIQYF.

CDR3: CASSWDRDTGELFF. For the CDR3, the DNA is TGTGCCAGCAGCTGGGACAGGGATACCGGGGAGCTGTTTTTT. The V and J genes are TRBV11-2 and TRBJ2-2, with 9 bases matching TRBD1. Germline values: CDR1 SGHAT, CDR2 FQNNGV. The CDR3 is 14 amino acids. V dropped 4 bases and J dropped 5; count of bases not matched to a gene: 2.

The gene calls are TRBV29-1 and TRBJ1-4; TRBD1 agrees at 9 bases. In germline, CDR1 is SQVTM, CDR2 ANQGSEA. With 7 bases clipped from V and 6 bases from J, the junction kept 3 bases outside the gene matches. The CDR3 is made up of 12 amino acids. For the CDR3, the DNA is TGCAGCGGGGGACAGGGAGATGAAAAACTGTTTTTT. As protein: CSGGQGDEKLFF.

The chain carries TRBV6-5 and TRBJ2-7; D remains ambiguous. The CDR3 is 13 amino acids. The V end was cut by 6 bases, the J end by 2 bases, with 11 bases between. CDR1 and CDR2 from the germline V gene are MNHEY and SVGAGI. The CDR3 DNA reads TGTGCCAGCAGGACAAAGGATACCTACGAGCAGTACTTC. This gives the protein CASRTKDTYEQYF.

The chain carries TRBV14 and TRBJ2-1; 10 bases fit TRBD2. CDR1 SGHDN and CDR2 FVKESK come from the germline V gene. J lost 1 base, V lost 0 bases, and 6 bases had no gene match. This CDR3 region has 18 residues. CDR3 sequence reads: CASSQDLAGAPSYNEQFF. Here the CDR3 DNA reads TGTGCCAGCAGCCAAGATCTAGCGGGAGCGCCGTCCTACAATGAGCAGTTCTTC.

Regarding this clone: This clone may be a read error of a much larger clone one base away. V gene TRBV4-1 combines with J gene TRBJ2-2; tentative D call: TRBD2 (5 bases). CDR1 and CDR2 (germline): MGHRA, YSYEKL. V was trimmed by 1 base and J by 3 bases, leaving 9 bases between them. There are 15 residues in the CDR3. The CDR3 DNA follows: TGCGCCAGCAGCCAAGCGGGGATAGACACCGGGGAGCTGTTTTTT. Translated: CASSQAGIDTGELFF.

This clone was seen a few times. V and J are TRBV30 and TRBJ2-3; a possible D gene is TRBD1 (5 bases). V lost 0 bases, J lost 5 bases, and 15 bases lay in between. CDR3 length: 15 residues. Germline V gene lookup returns CDR1 GTSNPN and CDR2 SVGIG (reference sequence). The CDR3 loop is CAWSVKGQGQDTQYF. The CDR3 DNA follows: TGTGCCTGGAGTGTTAAGGGCCAGGGTCAAGATACGCAGTATTTT.

Comment on this clone: One end of the junction is discordant with germline, which a read error may explain. The chain couples TRBV7-9 to TRBJ1-1; the D is unclear. Germline CDR1 is SEHNR and CDR2 is FQNEAQ (reference sequence). The CDR3 extends over 14 amino acids. This CDR3 reads CSSSLSQVNTEAFF. The CDR3, as DNA: TGTTCCAGCAGCTTAAGCCAAGTGAACACTGAAGCTTTCTTT.

This sequence joins TRBV19 and TRBJ1-2, with a tentative D call TRBD1 (5 bases). The V end lost 7 bases, the J end lost 1 base, and 13 bases lay between the germline ends. In germline, CDR1 is LNHDA, CDR2 SQIVND (reference sequence). The CDR3 runs 14 residues. The CDR3 nucleotides read TGTGCCAGTACCAATCTGGGGGGTAACTATGGCTACACCTTC. It specifies CASTNLGGNYGYTF.

The chain employs TRBV11-3 and TRBJ1-6, with a weak D call TRBD1 (5 bases). The CDR3 runs to 15 residues. Germline assignment: CDR1 SGHNT and CDR2 YENEEA. V gave up 2 bases and J gave up 5 bases, with 10 bases separating them. CDR3 in amino acids: CASSLSGGNNSPLHF. The CDR3 region has the DNA TGTGCCAGCAGCTTATCTGGGGGGAATAATTCACCCCTCCACTTT.

The genes are TRBV2 and TRBJ2-1; 7 bases are shared with TRBD1. The CDR3 has 16 amino acids. J was trimmed by 6 bases and V by 4 bases; bases with no gene match: 12. Per the germline V gene, CDR1 is SNHLY and CDR2 is FYNNEI. The DNA for the CDR3 is TGTGCCAGCAGTGGTCGAGGGGCAGGGGGTGGCAATGAGCAGTTCTTC. Residues: CASSGRGAGGGNEQFF.

V gene TRBV18 combines with J gene TRBJ1-4; no definite D call. Germline V CDR1 and CDR2: KGHSH, LQKENI. V lost 4 bases, J lost 8 bases, and 14 bases lay in between. This CDR3 region has 14 residues. The CDR3 DNA follows: TGTGCCAGCTCACGAGAATCCTCGGGGGAAAAACTGTTTTTT. It specifies CASSRESSGEKLFF.